The 14 T cell receptor beta chains in this list originate from one sample, sequenced in a study of blood T cell repertoires in COVID-19. The data were produced by immunoSEQ multiplex PCR, yet TCRdb's version contains in-frame clones alone and is incomplete. The sample gives roughly 190,000 clones, approximately 81% of which show up once; less than 20% is in the top ten. The material sequenced was peripheral blood. The receptors come from a human donor in a cohort sampled during active COVID-19.

This chain joins TRBV11-2 and TRBJ1-1, with TRBD1 matching over 7 bases. CDR1 SGHAT and CDR2 FQNNGV come from the germline V gene. The CDR3 consists of 17 residues. Unmatched junction bases numbered 11, after V lost 4 bases and J lost 0 bases. CDR3 nucleotide sequence: TGTGCCAGCAGCTCACAGGGGACCTCCTTAATGAACACTGAAGCTTTCTTT. It codes for CASSSQGTSLMNTEAFF.

V is TRBV19 and J is TRBJ2-5, with 9 bases aligning to TRBD1. Per the germline V gene, CDR1 is LNHDA and CDR2 is SQIVND (reference sequence). The CDR3 is made up of 15 amino acids. Germline trimming cut 6 bases from V and 2 bases from J; bases unmatched to any gene: 7. For the CDR3, the DNA is TGTGCCAGTAGGGCGTTCGGACAGGGGCAAGAGACCCAGTACTTC. Translating gives CASRAFGQGQETQYF.

The chain joins TRBV6-5 to TRBJ1-2; 9 bases are shared with TRBD1. Germline V gene lookup returns CDR1 MNHEY and CDR2 SVGAGI. This CDR3 has 14 residues. CDR3 residues: CASEKRDRVYGYTF. In DNA form, the CDR3 reads TGTGCATCCGAGAAGAGGGACAGGGTATATGGCTACACCTTC.

This clone was observed once. The chain couples TRBV18 to TRBJ1-2; 7 bases line up with TRBD1. CDR1 KGHSH and CDR2 LQKENI come from the germline V gene. After removal of 2 bases from V and 1 base from J, the junction contained 4 bases not matched to a gene. The CDR3 is 15 amino acids. DNA of the CDR3: TGTGCCAGCTCACCATCGTCAGGGGGTAACTATGGCTACACCTTC. Translating gives CASSPSSGGNYGYTF. The whole variable domain, filled in from reference TRBV18 and TRBJ1-2, reads NAGVMQNPRHLVRRRGQEARLRCSPMKGHSHVYWYRQLPEEGLKFMVYLQKENIIDESGMPKERFSAEFPKEGPSILRIQQVVRGDSAAYFCASSPSSGGNYGYTFGSGTRLTVV.

The chain combines TRBV30 with TRBJ1-3, with a possible D match to TRBD1 (5 bases). CDR3 length: 13 residues. Trimming pared 8 bases from V and 0 bases from J, leaving 11 bases between. The germline gives CDR1 GTSNPN, CDR2 SVGIG (reference sequence). As DNA, the CDR3 is TGTGCCGTAAGACAGAACTCTGGAAACACCATATATTTT. Its protein product is CAVRQNSGNTIYF.

This chain connects TRBV29-1 to TRBJ2-1; the match to TRBD2 covers 15 bases. The CDR3 consists of 14 residues. In germline, CDR1 is SQVTM, CDR2 ANQGSEA. V dropped 6 bases and J dropped 4; count of bases not matched to a gene: 1. CDR3: CSVGTSGGYNEQFF. CDR3 in DNA: TGCAGCGTCGGGACTAGCGGGGGGTACAATGAGCAGTTCTTC.

In its sample, this clone was seen a few times. This sequence joins TRBV28 and TRBJ1-5, with D perhaps matching TRBD1 (5 bases). The CDR3 is made up of 14 amino acids. V lost 2 bases and J lost 3, with 8 bases in between. The V gene's germline CDR1 is MDHEN and CDR2 SYDVKM. CDR3 amino acids: CASSLGGDNQPQHF. The CDR3 DNA sequence: TGTGCCAGCAGTTTAGGAGGGGACAATCAGCCCCAGCATTTT.

This chain links TRBV10-1 with TRBJ2-6; maybe TRBD2 (5 bases). The V end was cut by 2 bases, the J end by 2 bases, with 22 bases between. Germline loops: CDR1 WNHNN, CDR2 SYGVQD (reference sequence). This CDR3 region has 20 residues. The CDR3 nucleotides read TGCGCCAGCAGTGAGACCTCATCTCCGAGAGGGTACGCTGGGGCCAACGTCCTGACTTTC. Translation: CASSETSSPRGYAGANVLTF.

The gene calls are TRBV28 and TRBJ1-2, with a tentative D call TRBD1 (6 bases). Trimming pared 2 bases from V and 4 bases from J, leaving 8 bases between. This CDR3 region has 13 residues. CDR1 and CDR2 (germline): MDHEN, SYDVKM. The CDR3 loop is CASSLPGAYGYTF. The CDR3 DNA is TGTGCCAGCAGTTTACCAGGGGCCTATGGCTACACCTTC.

The chain is built from TRBV21-1 and TRBJ2-7; the table gives TRBD1 as D, unverified against the DNA. TRBV21-1 is marked as a pseudogene. The CDR3 loop spans 17 amino acids. The CDR3 loop is CASSKSLFQDRGPEQYF. The CDR3 DNA follows: TGTGCCAGCAGCAAAAGTCTGTTCCAGGACAGGGGTCCCGAGCAGTACTTC.

This clone was observed a few times. The rearrangement joins TRBV10-2 to TRBJ2-5; D not certain. This CDR3 spans 14 amino acids. Trimming removed 4 bases from V and 5 bases from J, with 14 bases in between. In germline, CDR1 is WSHSY, CDR2 SAAADI. The CDR3 loop is CASSVSSPRETQYF. The CDR3 bases are TGCGCCAGCAGTGTGAGTAGCCCGCGGGAGACCCAGTACTTC.

This clone was found once. The chain recombines TRBV5-3 with TRBJ1-2; D is ambiguous. TRBV5-3 is given ORF status, its function remaining uncertain. Trimming shortened V by 2 bases and J by 1 base, and 9 bases separated the two germline ends. This CDR3 region has 14 residues. The CDR3 sequence is CARSLPRVNYGYTF. The CDR3 DNA follows: TGTGCCAGAAGCTTACCTCGGGTTAACTATGGCTACACCTTC.

The V call is TRBV5-1, the J call TRBJ2-6, with a weak D call TRBD2 (6 bases). The germline V gene has CDR1 SGHRS and CDR2 YFSETQ. This CDR3 comprises 19 residues. Trimming cost V 2 bases and J 1 base, with 19 bases left between them. This CDR3 is CASSFTLTGGGSGANVLTF. The CDR3 DNA is TGCGCCAGCAGCTTCACCCTCACCGGGGGTGGGTCTGGGGCCAACGTCCTGACTTTC.

The J gene is TRBJ2-5, the V gene TRBV18; tentative D call: TRBD2 (5 bases). Germline V gene lookup returns CDR1 KGHSH and CDR2 LQKENI. The CDR3 consists of 13 residues. Trimming cost V 4 bases and J 4 bases, with 10 bases left between them. CDR3 sequence (DNA): TGTGCCAGCTCACTCGACCTAGCAGAGACCCAGTACTTC. Encoded protein: CASSLDLAETQYF.